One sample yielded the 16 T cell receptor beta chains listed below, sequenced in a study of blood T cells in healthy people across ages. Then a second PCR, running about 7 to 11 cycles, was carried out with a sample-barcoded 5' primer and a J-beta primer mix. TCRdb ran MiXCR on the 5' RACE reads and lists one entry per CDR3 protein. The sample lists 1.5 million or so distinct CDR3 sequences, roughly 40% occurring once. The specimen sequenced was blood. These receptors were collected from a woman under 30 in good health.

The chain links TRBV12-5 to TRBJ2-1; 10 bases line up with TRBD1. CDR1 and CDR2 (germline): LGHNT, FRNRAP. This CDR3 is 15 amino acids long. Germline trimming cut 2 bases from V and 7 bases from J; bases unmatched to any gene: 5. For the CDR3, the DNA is TGTGCTAGTGGTTTGAGCGGGACAGGGGCGAATGAGCAGTTCTTC. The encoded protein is CASGLSGTGANEQFF.

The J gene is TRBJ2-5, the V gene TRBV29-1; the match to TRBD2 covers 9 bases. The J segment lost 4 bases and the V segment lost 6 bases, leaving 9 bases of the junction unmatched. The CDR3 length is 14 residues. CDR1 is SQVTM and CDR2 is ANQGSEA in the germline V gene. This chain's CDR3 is CSVLGPSGAETQYF. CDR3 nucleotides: TGCAGCGTACTAGGTCCTAGCGGGGCAGAGACCCAGTACTTC. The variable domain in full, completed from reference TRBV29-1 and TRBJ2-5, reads SAVISQKPSRDICQRGTSLTIQCQVDSQVTMMFWYRQQPGQSLTLIATANQGSEATYESGFVIDKFPISRPNLTFSTLTVSNMSPEDSSIYLCSVLGPSGAETQYFGPGTRLLVL.

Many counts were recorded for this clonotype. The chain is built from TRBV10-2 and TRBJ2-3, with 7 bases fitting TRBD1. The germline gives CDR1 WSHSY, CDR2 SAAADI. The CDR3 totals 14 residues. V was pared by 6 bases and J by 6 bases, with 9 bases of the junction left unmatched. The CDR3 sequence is CASRSGQVRDTQYF. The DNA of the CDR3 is TGCGCCAGCAGGTCCGGACAGGTTAGGGATACGCAGTATTTT.

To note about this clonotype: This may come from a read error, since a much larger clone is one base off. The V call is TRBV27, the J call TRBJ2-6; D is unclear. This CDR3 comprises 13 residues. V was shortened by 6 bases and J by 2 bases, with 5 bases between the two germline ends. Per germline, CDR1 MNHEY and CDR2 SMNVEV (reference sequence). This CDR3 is CASRAAGANVLTF. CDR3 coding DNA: TGTGCCAGCAGGGCCGCTGGGGCCAACGTCCTGACTTTC.

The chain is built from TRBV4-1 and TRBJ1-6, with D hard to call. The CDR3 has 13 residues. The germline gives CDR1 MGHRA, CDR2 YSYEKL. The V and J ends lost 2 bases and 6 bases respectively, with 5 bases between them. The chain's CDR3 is CASSQSGNSPLHF. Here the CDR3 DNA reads TGCGCCAGCAGCCAAAGCGGTAATTCACCCCTCCACTTT.

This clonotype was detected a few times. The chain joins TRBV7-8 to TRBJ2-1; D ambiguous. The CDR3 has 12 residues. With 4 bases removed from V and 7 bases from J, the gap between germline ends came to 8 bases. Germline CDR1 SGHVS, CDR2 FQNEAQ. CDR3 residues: CASSWPPNEQFF. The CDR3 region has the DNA TGTGCCAGCAGCTGGCCCCCTAATGAGCAGTTCTTC.

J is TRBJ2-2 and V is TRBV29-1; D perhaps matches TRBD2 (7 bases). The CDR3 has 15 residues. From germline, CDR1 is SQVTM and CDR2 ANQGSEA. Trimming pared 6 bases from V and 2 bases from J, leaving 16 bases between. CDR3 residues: CSVQGLADNTGELFF. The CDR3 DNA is TGCAGCGTCCAGGGGCTAGCGGATAACACCGGGGAGCTGTTTTTT.

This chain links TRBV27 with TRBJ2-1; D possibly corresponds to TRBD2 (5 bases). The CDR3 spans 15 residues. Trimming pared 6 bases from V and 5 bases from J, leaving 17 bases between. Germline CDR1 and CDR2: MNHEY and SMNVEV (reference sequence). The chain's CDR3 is CASSPGRGLNNEQFF. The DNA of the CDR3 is TGTGCCAGCAGCCCGGGGAGAGGACTTAACAATGAGCAGTTCTTC.

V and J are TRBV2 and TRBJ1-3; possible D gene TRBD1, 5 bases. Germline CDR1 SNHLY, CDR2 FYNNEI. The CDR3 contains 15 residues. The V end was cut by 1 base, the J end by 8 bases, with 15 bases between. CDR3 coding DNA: TGTGCCAGCAGTGAAGGCGGGACGCCGGGAGACACCATATATTTT. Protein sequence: CASSEGGTPGDTIYF.

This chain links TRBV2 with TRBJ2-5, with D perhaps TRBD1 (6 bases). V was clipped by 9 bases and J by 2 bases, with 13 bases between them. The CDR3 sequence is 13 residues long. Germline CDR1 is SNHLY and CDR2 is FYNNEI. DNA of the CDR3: TGTGCCAGAGGGGGTTCGGGACAAGAGACCCAGTACTTC. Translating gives CARGGSGQETQYF. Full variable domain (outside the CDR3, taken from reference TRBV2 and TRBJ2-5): EPEVTQTPSHQVTQMGQEVILRCVPISNHLYFYWYRQILGQKVEFLVSFYNNEISEKSEIFDDQFSVERPDGSNFTLKIRSTKLEDSAMYFCARGGSGQETQYFGPGTRLLVL.

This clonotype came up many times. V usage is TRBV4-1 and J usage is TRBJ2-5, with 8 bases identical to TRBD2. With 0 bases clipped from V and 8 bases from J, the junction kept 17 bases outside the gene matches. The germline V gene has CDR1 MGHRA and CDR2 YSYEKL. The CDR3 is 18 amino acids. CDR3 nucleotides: TGCGCCAGCAGCCAAGATCGGGGCGGGGGGCCCAATATGGTAACCCAGTACTTC. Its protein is CASSQDRGGGPNMVTQYF.

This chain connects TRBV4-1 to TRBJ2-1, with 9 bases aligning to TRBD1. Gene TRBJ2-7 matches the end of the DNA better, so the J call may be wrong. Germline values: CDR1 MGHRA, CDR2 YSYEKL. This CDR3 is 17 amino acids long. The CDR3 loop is CASSLEGGQGSYNEQYF. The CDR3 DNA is TGCGCCAGCAGCCTAGAAGGGGGACAGGGTTCCTACAATGAGCAGTACTTC.

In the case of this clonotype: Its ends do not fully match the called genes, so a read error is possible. In DNA, the CDR3 is TGTGCCAGCAGCGTAGGTACATCCATGGTGAAGACTGAAGCTTTCTTT. Its translation is CASSVGTSMVKTEAFF. The rearrangement joins TRBV9 to TRBJ1-1; D is undetermined. There are 16 residues in the CDR3. Germline V CDR1 and CDR2: SGDLS, YYNGEE.

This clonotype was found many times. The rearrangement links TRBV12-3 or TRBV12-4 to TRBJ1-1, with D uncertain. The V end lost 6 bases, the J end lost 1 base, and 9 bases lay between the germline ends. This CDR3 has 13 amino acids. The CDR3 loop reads CASRPTGNTEAFF. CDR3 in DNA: TGTGCCAGCAGACCTACTGGGAACACTGAAGCTTTCTTT.

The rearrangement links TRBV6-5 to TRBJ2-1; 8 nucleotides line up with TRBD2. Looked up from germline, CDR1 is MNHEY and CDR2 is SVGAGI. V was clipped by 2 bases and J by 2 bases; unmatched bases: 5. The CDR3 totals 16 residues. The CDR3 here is CASSYRAGATYNEQFF. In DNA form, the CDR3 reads TGTGCCAGCAGTTACCGAGCGGGGGCAACCTACAATGAGCAGTTCTTC.

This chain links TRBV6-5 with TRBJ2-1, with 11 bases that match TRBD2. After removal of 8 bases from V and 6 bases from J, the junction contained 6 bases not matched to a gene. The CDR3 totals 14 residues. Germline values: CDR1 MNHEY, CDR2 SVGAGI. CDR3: CASGSGRVANEQFF. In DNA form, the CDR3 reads TGTGCCAGCGGTAGCGGGAGGGTAGCCAATGAGCAGTTCTTC.